The entry below describes one T cell receptor (beta chain). The record originates from a study of metastatic and nonmetastatic thyroid tumors. TCRdb used MiXCR to call clones anew from the PCR reads. The sample lists roughly 15,000 clones, roughly a quarter occurring once. V was clipped by 6 bases and J by 6 bases; unmatched bases: 6. The CDR3 sequence is 13 residues long. CDR1 is KGHDR, CDR2 SFDVKD, per germline. Prior to thyroid surgery, none of the patients had received any treatment. Sequenced input: adjacent normal tissue. This clonotype originated in a female donor with papillary thyroid cancer or a benign thyroid nodule (not recorded which). Some clones in this sample may be carry-over from other donors' samples. V gene TRBV24-1 combines with J gene TRBJ1-1, with 7 bases matching TRBD1. CDR3 loop: CATSSGGGSEAFF. In nucleotides, the CDR3 is TGTGCCACCAGTTCAGGGGGAGGCTCTGAAGCTTTCTTT.